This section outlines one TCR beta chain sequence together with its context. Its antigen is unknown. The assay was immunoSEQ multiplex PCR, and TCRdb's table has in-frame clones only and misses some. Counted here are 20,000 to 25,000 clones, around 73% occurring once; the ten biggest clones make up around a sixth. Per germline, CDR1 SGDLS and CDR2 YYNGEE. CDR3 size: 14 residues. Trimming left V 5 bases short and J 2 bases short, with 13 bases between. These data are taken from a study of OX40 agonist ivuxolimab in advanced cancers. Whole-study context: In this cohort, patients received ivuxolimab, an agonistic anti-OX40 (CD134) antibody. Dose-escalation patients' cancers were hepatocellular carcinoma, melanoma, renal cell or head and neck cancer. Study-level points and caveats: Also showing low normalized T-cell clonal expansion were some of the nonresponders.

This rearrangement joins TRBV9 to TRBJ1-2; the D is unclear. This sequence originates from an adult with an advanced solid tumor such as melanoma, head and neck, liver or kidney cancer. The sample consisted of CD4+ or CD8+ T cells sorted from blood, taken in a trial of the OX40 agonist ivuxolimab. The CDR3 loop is CASSDSTRNYGYTF. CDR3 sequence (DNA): TGTGCCAGCAGTGACTCGACACGGAACTATGGCTACACCTTC.